Sequencing of this T cell receptor (beta chain) was carried out in a study of blood T cells in healthy people across ages. This clonotype was recorded a few times. In germline, CDR1 is DFQATT, CDR2 SNEGSKA (reference sequence). Deletions cut 6 bases from V and 6 bases from J, with 15 bases between. The CDR3 spans 13 residues. A second PCR, run for about 7 to 11 cycles, used a sample-barcoded 5' primer plus a J-beta primer mix. TCRdb independently ran MiXCR on the 5' RACE reads; one entry per CDR3 protein. Of about 800,000 distinct CDR3 sequences listed, about 46% were seen once; the top ten hold roughly 18%.

V and J are TRBV20-1 and TRBJ2-1; unclear D gene. Sequencing was done on a sample of blood. This TCR came from a man older than 75 in good health. This chain's CDR3 is CSAPRWTGNEQFF. CDR3 sequence (DNA): TGCAGTGCGCCTCGTTGGACCGGCAATGAGCAGTTCTTC.